Shown below are 3 T cell receptor beta chains from a single sample sequenced in a study of CD8 T cells in ankylosing spondylitis. TCRdb processed the 5' RACE reads anew with MiXCR; each CDR3 protein has one entry. This repertoire shows 200,000 to 300,000 distinct CDR3 sequences, over 9.5% found once; its top ten account for about 3%. Material: blood, either unsorted or a sorted T cell fraction (not recorded which). These receptors were obtained from a male donor with ankylosing spondylitis or in good health (not recorded which).

This clonotype has only a few counts. The chain uses TRBV5-5 and TRBJ1-2, with D possibly matching TRBD1 (6 bases). V gave up 7 bases and J gave up 6 bases, with 10 bases separating them. The CDR3 has 11 residues. CDR1 is SGHKS and CDR2 is YYEKEE in the germline V gene (reference sequence). For the CDR3, the DNA is TGTGCCAGCGGGGGGCAAAATGGCTACACCTTC. This encodes CASGGQNGYTF. Together with reference TRBV5-5 and TRBJ1-2, the CDR3 gives the full variable domain: DAGVTQSPTHLIKTRGQQVTLRCSPISGHKSVSWYQQVLGQGPQFIFQYYEKEERGRGNFPDRFSARQFPNYSSELNVNALLLGDSALYLCASGGQNGYTFGSGTRLTVV.

Many counts were recorded for this clonotype. The chain employs TRBV12-3 or TRBV12-4 and TRBJ2-2, with 7 bases aligning to TRBD1. This CDR3 spans 15 amino acids. Trimming at V came to 2 bases and at J to 4 bases, leaving 4 bases not matched to a gene. In nucleotides, the CDR3 is TGTGCCAGCAGTTTACGACAGGGCAGCACCGGGGAGCTGTTTTTT. Translation: CASSLRQGSTGELFF.

This clonotype was found many times. The gene calls are TRBV2 and TRBJ2-7; D unclear. CDR3 size: 12 residues. V shed 6 bases and J shed 3 bases, with 9 bases lying between them. CDR1 and CDR2 (germline): SNHLY, FYNNEI. The DNA for the CDR3 is TGTGCCAGCAGGACCTTCGACTACGAGCAGTACTTC. It encodes CASRTFDYEQYF.